The 31 T cell receptor beta chains given below trace back to one sample, sequenced in a study of blood T cell repertoires in COVID-19. The repertoire was sequenced with immunoSEQ multiplex PCR; TCRdb's copy has only in-frame clones and lacks some. The repertoire consists of 85,000 to 100,000 clones, with roughly 84% occurring once and the leading ten covering 10% to 15%. The sequenced sample was peripheral blood. Receptors were obtained from a woman aged 60-75 years in a cohort sampled during active or convalescent COVID-19.

The V call is TRBV5-1, the J call TRBJ1-6; TRBD1 might be the D (5 bases). Between the trimmed V and J ends, which lost 0 bases and 5 bases, there was a span of 15 bases. The germline gives CDR1 SGHRS, CDR2 YFSETQ. The CDR3 covers 17 residues. The CDR3 region has the DNA TGCGCCAGCAGCTTGGCGGGCCAGGGCGGCCATAATTCACCCCTCCACTTT. Its translation is CASSLAGQGGHNSPLHF.

The rearrangement joins TRBV5-5 to TRBJ2-2, with D perhaps TRBD2 (7 bases). Germline CDR1 reads SGHKS; CDR2 reads YYEKEE (reference sequence). V was pared by 4 bases and J by 2 bases, with 15 bases between. This CDR3 is built from 16 residues. CDR3 DNA: TGTGCCAGCAGCCTCCTTGGGGGGGCCAACACCGGGGAGCTGTTTTTT. Translation gives CASSLLGGANTGELFF.

This clone was counted a few times. This chain connects TRBV3-1 (or the pseudogene TRBV3-2) to TRBJ1-4; 7 bases match TRBD1. V shed 3 bases, J shed 8 bases, and the junction held 9 bases outside the gene matches. The CDR3 runs to 15 residues. Germline V CDR1 and CDR2: LGHDT, YNNKEL (reference sequence). This CDR3 reads CASSHGGGEREKLFF. Written as DNA, the CDR3 is TGTGCCAGCAGCCACGGAGGGGGCGAGCGGGAAAAACTGTTTTTT.

The chain is built from TRBV11-2 and TRBJ2-3; 10 bases are a match to TRBD2. This CDR3 has 19 amino acids. The germline CDR1 and CDR2 sequences are SGHAT and FQNNGV. Germline trimming cut 5 bases from V and 1 base from J; bases unmatched to any gene: 15. CDR3 sequence (DNA): TGTGCCAGCAGCCCGACACCGGTCATAGCGGGAGGACGCACAGATACGCAGTATTTT. The encoded protein is CASSPTPVIAGGRTDTQYF.

The rearrangement joins TRBV6-6 to TRBJ1-3; TRBD1 aligns across 7 bases. With V trimmed by 6 bases and J by 3 bases, 5 bases remained unmatched. The CDR3 consists of 14 residues. The germline CDR1 and CDR2 sequences are MNHNY and SVGAGI (reference sequence). DNA for the CDR3: TGTGCCAGCAGACAGGGGAGCGGTGGAAACACCATATATTTT. This translates into CASRQGSGGNTIYF.

This sequence joins TRBV7-9 and TRBJ2-3, with 10 bases that match TRBD1. This CDR3 has 16 residues. Looked up from germline, CDR1 is SEHNR and CDR2 is FQNEAQ (reference sequence). Trimming cost V 0 bases and J 1 base; bases outside gene matches: 1. The CDR3 DNA is TGTGCCAGCAGCTTAGCCGGGACAGGGGGCACAGATACGCAGTATTTT. Translating it yields CASSLAGTGGTDTQYF. Supplemented by reference TRBV7-9 and TRBJ2-3, the full variable domain reads DTGVSQNPRHKITKRGQNVTFRCDPISEHNRLYWYRQTLGQGPEFLTYFQNEAQLEKSRLLSDRFSAERPKGSFSTLEIQRTEQGDSAMYLCASSLAGTGGTDTQYFGPGTRLTVL.

The CDR3 DNA reads TGTGCCAGCCGTTCAACAGGGGGCCTGAACACTGAAGCTTTCTTT. Protein sequence: CASRSTGGLNTEAFF. The chain carries TRBV7-2 and TRBJ1-1; 9 bases are shared with TRBD1. The CDR3 consists of 15 residues. The germline V gene has CDR1 SGHTA and CDR2 FQGNSA. The ends lost 8 bases at V and 0 bases at J; junction bases unmatched: 7.

This clone was counted a single time. The J gene is TRBJ2-5, the V gene TRBV19; 7 nucleotides match TRBD2. V lost 2 bases and J lost 5; bases outside the gene matches: 14. This CDR3 has 17 residues. Per germline, CDR1 LNHDA and CDR2 SQIVND (reference sequence). This CDR3 is CASSISRASGSEETQYF. The CDR3 DNA follows: TGTGCCAGTAGTATATCCCGCGCTAGCGGAAGTGAGGAGACCCAGTACTTC.

The chain is built from TRBV5-6 and TRBJ2-1, with 8 nucleotides matching TRBD1. The germline V gene encodes CDR1 SGHDT and CDR2 YYEEEE. The CDR3 extends over 15 amino acids. The V and J ends lost 3 bases and 8 bases, in that order; junction bases with no gene match: 10. CDR3 bases: TGTGCCAGCAGCTCCTGGACAGGGCGGAGGGATGAGCAGTTCTTC. Its protein is CASSSWTGRRDEQFF.

This clone has just one count. The J gene is TRBJ2-7, the V gene TRBV6-5; perhaps TRBD1 as D (5 bases). Deletions cut 0 bases from V and 10 bases from J, with 10 bases between. CDR1 and CDR2 (germline): MNHEY, SVGAGI. This CDR3 has 12 amino acids. The CDR3 sequence is CASSYSGQGQYF. The CDR3 DNA is TGTGCCAGCAGTTACTCGGGCCAGGGCCAGTACTTC.

The chain is built from TRBV6-6 and TRBJ1-6; possible D gene TRBD1, 6 bases. CDR1 is MNHNY, CDR2 SVGAGI, per germline (reference sequence). V lost 2 bases to trimming and J lost 7 bases, with 9 bases between them. The CDR3 contains 14 residues. This CDR3 is CASSYGQTNSPLHF. The CDR3 bases are TGTGCCAGCAGTTACGGACAGACAAATTCACCCCTCCACTTT.

The chain links TRBV10-3 to TRBJ1-2; no definite D call. The CDR3 totals 13 residues. In germline, CDR1 is ENHRY, CDR2 SYGVKD. The V end lost 4 bases, the J end lost 2 bases, and 8 bases lay between the germline ends. CDR3 nucleotide sequence: TGTGCCATCAGTGGAACGGGGAACTATGGCTACACCTTC. This translates into CAISGTGNYGYTF.

Note on this clone: At one boundary the junction diverges from the germline segment, which might be a read error. The rearrangement uses TRBV12-3 or TRBV12-4 and TRBJ2-7; TRBD1 aligns across 8 bases. The CDR3 runs to 11 residues. CDR3 sequence: CASGNRDRNSF. As DNA, the CDR3 is TGTGCCAGCGGTAACCGGGACAGGAATTCCTTC.

The genes are TRBV16 and TRBJ2-5; 8 bases agree with TRBD2. The CDR3 extends over 14 amino acids. V was clipped by 1 base and J by 5 bases; unmatched bases: 3. Germline loops: CDR1 KGHSY, CDR2 FQNENV. CDR3 bases: TGTGCCAGCAGCCAATTGGGACTAGGGGAGACCCAGTACTTC. Translating it yields CASSQLGLGETQYF.

CDR3 nucleotides: TGTGCCAACACCCCGGCGGCTAACTATGGCTACACCTTC. It translates to CANTPAANYGYTF. This chain links TRBV2 with TRBJ1-2; no definite D call. CDR3 length equals 13 residues. Per germline, CDR1 SNHLY and CDR2 FYNNEI. Trimming stripped 10 bases from V and 0 bases from J, with 12 bases between.

About this clone itself: The junction shows a germline mismatch at one end, possibly a read error. The rearrangement joins TRBV18 to TRBJ2-1, with TRBD2 identical over 16 bases. There are 19 residues in the CDR3. Germline-derived CDR1 and CDR2 are KGHSH and LQKENI. DNA for the CDR3: TGTGCCAGCTCACCTCCGGGACTAGCGGGAGGGACCCTTTACAGTGAGCAGTTCTTC. Amino acids: CASSPPGLAGGTLYSEQFF.

This rearrangement joins TRBV7-6 to TRBJ1-3, with D perhaps TRBD1 (5 bases). Trimming shortened V by 5 bases and J by 7 bases, and 21 bases separated the two germline ends. This CDR3 region has 16 residues. Germline CDR1 SGHVS, CDR2 FNYEAQ. CDR3 sequence: CASSLWGGSPGNTIYF. The CDR3 coding sequence is TGTGCCAGCAGCCTTTGGGGAGGGAGTCCAGGGAACACCATATATTTT. Together with reference TRBV7-6 and TRBJ1-3, the CDR3 gives the full variable domain: GAGVSQSPRYKVTKRGQDVALRCDPISGHVSLYWYRQALGQGPEFLTYFNYEAQQDKSGLPNDRFSAERPEGSISTLTIQRTEQRDSAMYRCASSLWGGSPGNTIYFGEGSWLTVV.

The CDR3 sequence is CASSLSLGETEEQYF. Here the CDR3 DNA reads TGTGCCAGCAGCCTCTCTCTCGGGGAGACGGAAGAGCAGTACTTC. This sequence joins TRBV4-2 and TRBJ2-7; perhaps TRBD2 as D (5 bases). CDR3 size: 15 residues. Trimming removed 4 bases from V and 7 bases from J, with 20 bases in between. From germline, CDR1 is LGHNA and CDR2 YNFKEQ.

The chain carries TRBV4-2 and TRBJ1-1; D gene unclear. Germline CDR1 is LGHNA and CDR2 is YNFKEQ. The CDR3 covers 13 residues. Trimming left V 1 base short and J 5 bases short, with 8 bases between. CDR3 sequence: CASSQVTDTEAFF. In nucleotides, the CDR3 is TGTGCCAGCAGCCAAGTAACAGATACTGAAGCTTTCTTT.

A single count supports this clone. The DNA of the CDR3 is TGTGCCAGCAGTCGGAGGGACCCAAATGAAAAACTGTTTTTT. Amino acid sequence: CASSRRDPNEKLFF. The rearrangement links TRBV2 to TRBJ1-4, with a tentative D call TRBD1 (5 bases). CDR1 is SNHLY, CDR2 FYNNEI, per germline. V was shortened by 5 bases and J by 5 bases, with 12 bases between the two germline ends. The CDR3 is 14 amino acids.

This chain uses TRBV19 with TRBJ1-6, with a possible D match to TRBD1 (5 bases). V was trimmed by 5 bases and J by 9 bases, leaving 14 bases between them. Per the germline V gene, CDR1 is LNHDA and CDR2 is SQIVND (reference sequence). The CDR3 length is 14 residues. The CDR3 bases are TGTGCCAGTAGTTCGACGGGGGGGGGTTCACCCCTCCACTTT. It encodes CASSSTGGGSPLHF.

In DNA, the CDR3 is TGCGCCAGCAGCTTGGGAATGGTCTTGGTACGACAGGGAGGCAAAGATACGCAGTATTTT. Translated: CASSLGMVLVRQGGKDTQYF. The chain recombines TRBV5-1 with TRBJ2-3; D is possibly TRBD1 (7 bases). V lost 0 bases to trimming and J lost 5 bases, with 28 bases between them. This CDR3 is built from 20 residues. Per germline, CDR1 SGHRS and CDR2 YFSETQ.

V usage is TRBV21-1 and J usage is TRBJ1-2; the table's D call, TRBD1, has no DNA check behind it. TRBV21-1 is designated a pseudogene. The CDR3 is 14 amino acids. CDR3 in amino acids: CASSKPGNQDGYTF. DNA for the CDR3: TGTGCCAGCAGCAAGCCCGGCAACCAGGATGGCTACACCTTC.

V gene TRBV4-1 combines with J gene TRBJ1-6, with a possible D match to TRBD1 (6 bases). CDR1 and CDR2 from the germline V gene are MGHRA and YSYEKL. Trimming stripped 0 bases from V and 10 bases from J, with 16 bases between. The CDR3 extends over 16 amino acids. The CDR3 protein is CASSQERAGAGSPLHF. CDR3 nucleotides: TGCGCCAGCAGCCAAGAGAGGGCAGGGGCGGGCTCACCCCTCCACTTT.

The rearrangement joins TRBV4-2 to TRBJ2-5; D possibly corresponds to TRBD2 (6 bases). Germline values: CDR1 LGHNA, CDR2 YNFKEQ. The CDR3 has 16 amino acids. Trimming cost V 1 base and J 4 bases, with 16 bases left between them. The CDR3 is CASSQGRGRSRETQYF. Here the CDR3 DNA reads TGTGCCAGCAGCCAAGGGAGGGGACGGTCGAGAGAGACCCAGTACTTC.

The V and J genes are TRBV11-2 and TRBJ2-5; 9 nucleotides agree with TRBD2. Germline V gene sequence: CDR1 SGHAT, CDR2 FQNNGV. CDR3 length: 17 amino acids. V was clipped by 1 base and J by 7 bases; unmatched bases: 13. The CDR3 sequence: CASSLGTSGRLGGTQYF. The CDR3 DNA reads as TGTGCCAGCAGCTTAGGCACTAGCGGGCGACTTGGGGGGACCCAGTACTTC.

This chain connects TRBV2 to TRBJ1-2; D may be TRBD1 (6 bases). CDR1 and CDR2 (germline): SNHLY, FYNNEI. This CDR3 is built from 15 residues. The ends were cut back, 2 bases at V and 4 bases at J, with 14 bases in the middle. This CDR3 is CASSERGGDIYGYTF. The CDR3 DNA follows: TGTGCCAGCAGTGAACGAGGGGGGGATATCTATGGCTACACCTTC.

The chain couples TRBV7-9 to TRBJ1-2; 8 nucleotides line up with TRBD1. Germline V gene sequence: CDR1 SEHNR, CDR2 FQNEAQ (reference sequence). Losses at the gene ends were 2 bases for V and 4 bases for J; bases not matched to a gene: 3. The CDR3 consists of 14 residues. CDR3 sequence: CASSLTGGPYGYTF. The CDR3 region has the DNA TGTGCCAGCAGCTTAACAGGGGGTCCCTATGGCTACACCTTC.

V and J are TRBV28 and TRBJ1-3; TRBD1 might be the D (6 bases). The CDR3 extends over 14 amino acids. V lost 6 bases, J lost 5 bases, and 14 bases lay in between. The V gene's germline CDR1 is MDHEN and CDR2 SYDVKM. CDR3 nucleotides: TGTGCCAGCAGGAAAGACAGGCCCAGAAACACCATATATTTT. This gives the protein CASRKDRPRNTIYF.

The V and J genes are TRBV7-2 and TRBJ1-6; TRBD1 is a possible D gene (5 bases). The CDR3 extends over 16 amino acids. The V and J ends lost 7 bases and 0 bases respectively, with 13 bases between them. From germline, CDR1 is SGHTA and CDR2 FQGNSA. CDR3 nucleotide sequence: TGTGCCAGCAACCTACTGGGGGGCTCCTATAATTCACCCCTCCACTTT. This sequence encodes CASNLLGGSYNSPLHF.

This rearrangement joins TRBV5-1 to TRBJ1-4, with 7 bases lining up with TRBD1. The V and J ends lost 5 bases and 1 base, in that order; junction bases with no gene match: 14. The CDR3 sequence is 18 residues long. The V gene's germline CDR1 is SGHRS and CDR2 YFSETQ. The CDR3 region has the DNA TGCGCCAGCAGGGGACGCGACAGGGTCGGGGTAACTAATGAAAAACTGTTTTTT. This gives the protein CASRGRDRVGVTNEKLFF.